These T cell receptor beta chains were read from a single sample in a study of cytomegalovirus exposure and HLA in healthy donors. The protocol was immunoSEQ multiplex PCR, while the TCRdb copy is restricted to in-frame clones and leaves out a portion. The sample consists of some 180,000 clones, roughly 74% of them appearing once. The material sequenced was PBMCs. The origin of the receptors is a woman aged 30 to 39 in good health and CMV-seropositive. CDR3s include the opening cysteine and the closing phenylalanine or tryptophan. D genes are given only for firm matches. For some rows the clone size is stated as once, few or many, or as a class when expanded; others skip it.

clone_size	v_call	j_call	d_call	cdr3_aa	cdr3_nt
NA	TRBV7-9	TRBJ2-5	NA	CASSSTGTQETQYF	TGTGCCAGCAGCTCAACGGGAACTCAAGAGACCCAGTACTTC
NA	TRBV5-1	TRBJ2-4	TRBD2	CASSYRSGGKNIQYF	TGCGCCAGCAGCTACCGCTCGGGGGGAAAAAACATTCAGTACTTC
NA	TRBV4-1	TRBJ2-1	NA	CASSQAVEQFF	TGCGCCAGCAGCCAAGCGGTTGAGCAGTTCTTC
NA	TRBV5-6	TRBJ2-5	TRBD1	CASNVWTGAGVETQYF	TGTGCCAGCAACGTTTGGACAGGGGCGGGGGTGGAGACCCAGTACTTC
NA	TRBV6-1	TRBJ2-7	NA	CASSEHLVNYGQYF	TGTGCCAGCAGTGAACATTTGGTCAACTACGGGCAGTACTTC
NA	TRBV4-3	TRBJ2-1	TRBD2	CASSQLAGGYNEQFF	TGCGCCAGCAGCCAACTAGCGGGAGGATACAATGAGCAGTTCTTC
NA	TRBV11-3	TRBJ1-4	NA	CASSLGVGVVEKLFF	TGTGCCAGCAGCTTAGGGGTCGGAGTCGTCGAAAAACTGTTTTTT
NA	TRBV7-2	TRBJ2-3	TRBD2	CASSPSGSRADTQYF	TGTGCCAGTAGCCCTAGCGGGAGTCGGGCAGATACGCAGTATTTT
NA	TRBV6-1	TRBJ2-7	NA	CASSGGPYEQYF	TGTGCCAGCAGTGGAGGTCCCTACGAGCAGTACTTC
NA	TRBV6-6	TRBJ1-1	NA	CASTEAGNTEAFF	TGTGCCAGCACAGAAGCAGGCAACACTGAAGCTTTCTTT
NA	TRBV2	TRBJ2-1	NA	CASSVQVEQFF	TGTGCCAGCAGTGTACAGGTCGAGCAGTTCTTC
NA	TRBV19	TRBJ2-2	NA	CASSIAWGGQNTGELFF	TGTGCCAGTAGTATTGCATGGGGGGGACAAAACACCGGGGAGCTGTTTTTT
once	TRBV4-3	TRBJ2-7	NA	CASSQETAVRGSYEQYF	TGCGCCAGCAGCCAAGAGACGGCCGTTAGGGGCTCCTACGAGCAGTACTTC
NA	TRBV4-2	TRBJ2-1	TRBD2	CASSQVGLAEKYNEQFF	TGTGCCAGCAGCCAAGTTGGGCTAGCGGAAAAATACAATGAGCAGTTCTTC
NA	TRBV19	TRBJ1-5	NA	CASRNREKGSNQPQHF	TGTGCCAGTAGGAACAGGGAGAAGGGGAGCAATCAGCCCCAGCATTTT
NA	TRBV5-1	TRBJ2-7	TRBD1	CASSSTGQTYEQYF	TGCGCCAGCAGCTCCACGGGACAGACATACGAGCAGTACTTC
NA	TRBV7-2	TRBJ1-2	TRBD1	CASSIRQGAMRGYTF	TGTGCCAGCAGCATACGACAGGGGGCGATGAGGGGCTACACCTTC
NA	TRBV30	TRBJ2-1	NA	CAWTQKNFDEQFF	TGTGCCTGGACACAGAAAAATTTCGATGAGCAGTTCTTC
NA	TRBV18	TRBJ1-3	TRBD1	CASSPRTGSVEFPGNTIYF	TGTGCCAGCTCACCAAGGACAGGATCAGTGGAATTCCCTGGAAACACCATATATTTT
once	TRBV11-3	TRBJ2-2	TRBD1	CASSPRDRVTGELFF	TGTGCCAGCAGCCCCCGGGACAGGGTTACCGGGGAGCTGTTTTTT
NA	TRBV5-6	TRBJ2-2	NA	CASSSTAGELFF	TGTGCCAGCAGCTCGACAGCTGGGGAGCTGTTTTTT
NA	TRBV7-9	TRBJ2-1	NA	CASSTGIVGQFF	TGTGCCAGCAGCACAGGGATAGTTGGGCAGTTCTTC
NA	TRBV30	TRBJ1-1	NA	CAWSGHMNTEAFF	TGTGCCTGGAGTGGACACATGAACACTGAAGCTTTCTTT
NA	TRBV28	TRBJ1-1	NA	CASNPTGGTEAFF	TGTGCCAGCAACCCCACTGGGGGGACTGAAGCTTTCTTT
NA	TRBV6-5	TRBJ2-1	TRBD2	CASSLTSGAVDEQFF	TGTGCCAGCAGCCTGACTAGCGGGGCGGTGGATGAGCAGTTCTTC
NA	TRBV11-2	TRBJ2-7	TRBD1	CASSLETGLYEQYF	TGTGCCAGCAGCTTAGAGACAGGGTTGTACGAGCAGTACTTC
once	TRBV10-1	TRBJ2-1	NA	CASSEGGSYNEQFF	TGCGCCAGCAGTGAAGGGGGATCCTACAATGAGCAGTTCTTC
NA	TRBV30	TRBJ1-2	TRBD1	CAWFPGTGDGYTF	TGTGCCTGGTTCCCCGGGACAGGGGATGGCTACACCTTC
NA	TRBV7-6	TRBJ2-1	NA	CASSREVYNEQFF	TGTGCCAGCAGTAGGGAGGTCTACAATGAGCAGTTCTTC
NA	TRBV10-3	TRBJ1-2	NA	CAISDLPGYGYTF	TGTGCCATCAGTGATTTACCCGGGTATGGCTACACCTTC
NA	TRBV7-2	TRBJ2-7	TRBD2	CASSLLGEGTYEQYF	TGTGCCAGCAGCTTACTAGGGGAGGGGACCTACGAGCAGTACTTC
NA	TRBV30	TRBJ1-5	TRBD1	CAWSYGTENQPQHF	TGTGCCTGGAGTTACGGGACAGAGAATCAGCCCCAGCATTTT